This TCR beta chain comes out of a study of spatial heterogeneity in lung cancer. Whole-study context: Within tumor regions, the number of TCR transcripts tracked closely with a T cell module score obtained from matched bulk RNA-seq. An average of more than ten raw reads was observed per unique TCR and UMI combination.

Time point denoted: sample taken at primary tumor resection. Findings and caveats of the study: Expanded intratumoral alpha and beta TCR counts tracked tumor mutation counts.

The length of the CDR3 is 12 residues. J gave up 9 bases and V 5 bases, and 3 bases lay outside the gene matches. Germline assignment: CDR1 SGHTA and CDR2 FQGTGA. This clonotype is medium-sized. No antigen is known for it. TCRdb re-called the 5' RACE reads through MiXCR, storing one row per CDR3 protein. The sample gives tens of thousands of distinct CDR3 sequences, less than 5% of which show up once; roughly 9.6% is in the top ten. The starting material was lung tumor tissue, obtained at surgery. V and J are TRBV7-3 and TRBJ2-2; 7 bases align to TRBD1. This receptor was obtained from a male donor with early-stage non-small cell lung cancer. CDR3: CASSLTGRELFF. The CDR3 nucleotides are TGTGCCAGCAGCCTGACAGGGCGGGAGCTGTTTTTT. The full variable domain, its missing parts supplied by reference TRBV7-3 and TRBJ2-2, is GAGVSQTPSNKVTEKGKYVELRCDPISGHTALYWYRQSLGQGPEFLIYFQGTGAADDSGLPNDRFFAVRPEGSVSTLKIQRTERGDSAVYLCASSLTGRELFFGEGSRLTVL.